Below, 27 T cell receptor beta chains from the same sample are listed, as sequenced in a study of siplizumab effects on memory and regulatory T cells. This table comes from immunoSEQ multiplex PCR, and its TCRdb copy is limited to in-frame clones, with some not included. Here the sample spans about 110,000 clones, about 92% being singletons. Sequenced input: CD4+ T cells sorted from blood. Receptors originate from a human donor in good health.

The rearrangement uses TRBV9 and TRBJ2-1, with 7 bases aligning to TRBD1. Germline values: CDR1 SGDLS, CDR2 YYNGEE. This CDR3 is built from 15 residues. J was trimmed by 7 bases and V by 1 base; bases with no gene match: 8. The CDR3 bases are TGTGCCAGCAGCGTAACAGGGGCGAGAGGAAATGAGCAGTTCTTC. It specifies CASSVTGARGNEQFF.

The gene calls are TRBV13 and TRBJ2-1, with 12 bases that match TRBD2. V was clipped by 0 bases and J by 9 bases; unmatched bases: 12. This CDR3 region has 18 residues. Germline V lookup: CDR1 PRHDT, CDR2 FYEKMQ (reference sequence). The CDR3 coding sequence is TGTGCCAGCAGCTTAGGCCTAAGTCTAGCGGGAGGGCCTGGTGAGCAGTTCTTC. Protein sequence: CASSLGLSLAGGPGEQFF. Full variable domain (missing parts from reference TRBV13 and TRBJ2-1): AAGVIQSPRHLIKEKRETATLKCYPIPRHDTVYWYQQGPGQDPQFLISFYEKMQSDKGSIPDRFSAQQFSDYHSELNMSSLELGDSALYFCASSLGLSLAGGPGEQFFGPGTRLTVL.

This clone has just a few counts. J is TRBJ1-1 and V is TRBV10-3; TRBD1 aligns across 8 bases. CDR3 length: 13 residues. The V gene's germline CDR1 is ENHRY and CDR2 SYGVKD. V was pared by 11 bases and J by 2 bases, with 7 bases of the junction left unmatched. The CDR3 is CALTRGHNTEAFF. The CDR3 coding sequence is TGTGCCTTAACCAGGGGGCACAACACTGAAGCTTTCTTT.

The rearrangement uses TRBV6-4 and TRBJ2-6, with a weak D call TRBD2 (5 bases). Deletions cut 4 bases from V and 3 bases from J, with 16 bases between. CDR1 and CDR2 from the germline V gene are MRHNA and SNTAGT. The CDR3 runs to 17 residues. The CDR3 DNA reads as TGTGCCAGCAGTGGCGAGGGTTCGAAAGGTGGGGCCAACGTCCTGACTTTC. This gives the protein CASSGEGSKGGANVLTF.

The chain links TRBV5-6 to TRBJ1-3; D is uncertain. Germline V gene lookup returns CDR1 SGHDT and CDR2 YYEEEE. Trimming removed 2 bases at V and 4 bases at J, with 4 bases between. CDR3 length: 12 amino acids. The CDR3 bases are TGTGCCAGCAGCTTAACCGGAAACACCATATATTTT. Amino acids: CASSLTGNTIYF.

This chain links TRBV14 with TRBJ1-1, with 7 bases identical to TRBD1. This CDR3 has 17 residues. Germline trimming cut 3 bases from V and 3 bases from J; bases unmatched to any gene: 13. Germline CDR1 reads SGHDN; CDR2 reads FVKESK. Here the CDR3 reads CASSQRTGATRDTEAFF. The CDR3, as DNA: TGTGCCAGCAGCCAGCGAACAGGGGCGACACGGGACACTGAAGCTTTCTTT. Complete variable domain (other parts from reference TRBV14 and TRBJ1-1): EAGVTQFPSHSVIEKGQTVTLRCDPISGHDNLYWYRRVMGKEIKFLLHFVKESKQDESGMPNNRFLAERTGGTYSTLKVQPAELEDSGVYFCASSQRTGATRDTEAFFGQGTRLTVV.

The gene calls are TRBV18 and TRBJ1-5, with unresolved D. V was cut by 2 bases and J by 3 bases, with 5 bases left in between. Per the germline V gene, CDR1 is KGHSH and CDR2 is LQKENI. This CDR3 has 13 amino acids. CDR3 protein: CASSPGTNQPQHF. CDR3 bases: TGTGCCAGCTCACCAGGTACCAATCAGCCCCAGCATTTT.

The J gene is TRBJ1-1, the V gene TRBV4-1; D remains ambiguous. V dropped 4 bases and J dropped 1 base, with 4 bases sitting between them. Germline V gene lookup returns CDR1 MGHRA and CDR2 YSYEKL. The CDR3 runs 12 residues. CDR3 in DNA: TGCGCCAGCAGCCGGGGGAACACTGAAGCTTTCTTT. Translated, it gives CASSRGNTEAFF.

The CDR3 DNA reads TGTGCCAGCAGCCAGGAAAACATTCAGTACTTC. This encodes CASSQENIQYF. The chain is built from TRBV4-2 and TRBJ2-4; D gene ambiguous. Trimming pared 3 bases from V and 5 bases from J, leaving 2 bases between. The CDR3 sequence is 11 residues long. Germline V gene data show CDR1 as LGHNA and CDR2 as YNFKEQ.

The chain has TRBV21-1 and TRBJ2-2; the DNA was not compared with TRBD1, the D call given in the table. TRBV21-1 is assigned pseudogene status. CDR3 length: 18 amino acids. The CDR3 region is CASSKEQGPAENTGELFF. In DNA, the CDR3 is TGTGCCAGCAGCAAAGAACAGGGACCCGCTGAGAACACCGGGGAGCTGTTTTTT.

The chain is built from TRBV29-1 and TRBJ2-7; D unclear. V was pared by 3 bases and J by 3 bases, with 15 bases between. The germline V gene encodes CDR1 SQVTM and CDR2 ANQGSEA. The CDR3 runs to 14 residues. The CDR3 DNA is TGCAGCGTTGATGGGTCAGGATCTGGCTACGAGCAGTACTTC. It specifies CSVDGSGSGYEQYF.

The genes are TRBV7-3 and TRBJ2-1; TRBD1 matches at 7 bases. The CDR3 has 14 residues. The V segment lost 5 bases and the J segment 7 bases; nucleotides outside the gene matches: 8. CDR1 and CDR2 from the germline V gene are SGHTA and FQGTGA. The CDR3 loop reads CASSRRDRRNEQFF. CDR3 DNA sequence: TGTGCCAGCAGCCGACGGGACAGAAGGAATGAGCAGTTCTTC.

V gene TRBV15 combines with J gene TRBJ1-1; 7 nucleotides align to TRBD1. This CDR3 has 14 residues. Trimming took 4 bases from V and 1 from J; bases not matched to a gene: 3. Germline V gene sequence: CDR1 LNHNV, CDR2 YYDKDF (reference sequence). DNA for the CDR3: TGTGCCACCAGCAACTACAGGGGGAACACTGAAGCTTTCTTT. Translated, it gives CATSNYRGNTEAFF.

The chain recombines TRBV11-2 with TRBJ1-5; 7 bases line up with TRBD1. This CDR3 region has 14 residues. V shed 6 bases, J shed 2 bases, and the junction held 4 bases outside the gene matches. The V gene's germline CDR1 is SGHAT and CDR2 FQNNGV. CDR3: CASSPGGGNQPQHF. In DNA, the CDR3 is TGTGCCAGCAGTCCAGGGGGTGGCAATCAGCCCCAGCATTTT.

V gene TRBV14 combines with J gene TRBJ1-2, with a possible D match to TRBD1 (6 bases). This CDR3 region has 18 residues. CDR1 is SGHDN, CDR2 FVKESK, per germline. Trimming took 3 bases from V and 4 from J, leaving 24 bases between them. CDR3 in amino acids: CASSQYRRGGLGPYGYTF. CDR3 in DNA: TGTGCCAGCAGCCAGTACAGGCGCGGGGGGCTCGGACCCTATGGCTACACCTTC.

This clone was seen a single time. The J gene is TRBJ2-5, the V gene TRBV9, with 8 nucleotides matching TRBD2. Germline V CDR1 and CDR2: SGDLS, YYNGEE. The trim removed 4 bases at V and 5 bases at J, leaving 4 bases unmatched. This CDR3 has 13 amino acids. The chain's CDR3 is CASSPGGGETQYF. CDR3 nucleotide sequence: TGTGCCAGCAGCCCTGGCGGGGGGGAGACCCAGTACTTC.

The rearrangement uses TRBV27 and TRBJ1-6; D may be TRBD1 (6 bases). This CDR3 is 15 amino acids long. CDR1 MNHEY and CDR2 SMNVEV come from the germline V gene (reference sequence). The V end lost 5 bases, the J end lost 10 bases, and 18 bases lay between the germline ends. The CDR3 coding sequence is TGTGCCAGCAGTCCCCGCACAGGGTTAGGCTCACCCCTCCACTTT. It codes for CASSPRTGLGSPLHF.

This chain connects TRBV10-3 to TRBJ1-6; no reliable D call. V lost 2 bases, J lost 6 bases, and 8 bases lay in between. CDR3 length: 14 amino acids. Per the germline V gene, CDR1 is ENHRY and CDR2 is SYGVKD. The CDR3 sequence is CAISEGQRNSPLHF. CDR3 nucleotide sequence: TGTGCCATCAGTGAGGGGCAGCGTAATTCACCCCTCCACTTT.

CDR3 sequence reads: CASSQDRTATRAYGYTF. The CDR3 DNA reads as TGCGCCAGCAGCCAAGACCGGACAGCGACAAGGGCCTATGGCTACACCTTC. The gene calls are TRBV4-1 and TRBJ1-2; possibly TRBD1 for D (6 bases). This CDR3 is 17 amino acids long. Germline V CDR1 and CDR2: MGHRA, YSYEKL. V was pared by 0 bases and J by 4 bases, with 18 bases between.

The chain links TRBV19 to TRBJ1-1; D is perhaps TRBD1 (6 bases). Germline V CDR1 and CDR2: LNHDA, SQIVND (reference sequence). The CDR3 consists of 14 residues. V shed 5 bases and J shed 1 base, with 11 bases lying between them. CDR3 amino acids: CASSQGPQNTEAFF. CDR3 DNA sequence: TGTGCCAGTAGTCAGGGGCCCCAGAACACTGAAGCTTTCTTT.

The chain combines TRBV4-1 with TRBJ2-7; D is possibly TRBD1 or TRBD2 (5 bases each). The CDR3 runs to 14 residues. Germline V gene lookup returns CDR1 MGHRA and CDR2 YSYEKL. The germline V and J ends were trimmed by 4 bases and 7 bases, with 17 bases remaining between them. CDR3 loop: CASSPRDQFMEQYF. DNA of the CDR3: TGCGCCAGCAGCCCCCGGGACCAGTTCATGGAGCAGTACTTC.

This chain uses TRBV7-2 with TRBJ2-7, with 13 bases lining up with TRBD2. Germline V gene sequence: CDR1 SGHTA, CDR2 FQGNSA. Losses at the gene ends were 1 base for V and 5 bases for J; bases not matched to a gene: 5. CDR3 length equals 16 residues. Here the CDR3 DNA reads TGTGCCAGCAGCTTAGTTTCCGGACTAGCGGGGGACGAGCAGTACTTC. Translated: CASSLVSGLAGDEQYF.

This chain connects TRBV19 to TRBJ1-1, with D possibly matching TRBD1 (6 bases). Germline-derived CDR1 and CDR2 are LNHDA and SQIVND (reference sequence). V was cut by 3 bases and J by 6 bases, with 11 bases left in between. The CDR3 contains 13 residues. The CDR3 spells CASSISGAPEAFF. The CDR3 nucleotides are TGTGCCAGTAGTATTTCGGGGGCCCCTGAAGCTTTCTTT.

This chain joins TRBV7-2 and TRBJ2-7; D is perhaps TRBD2 (7 bases). V lost 0 bases and J 4 bases, leaving 13 bases between the germline ends. The CDR3 has 15 amino acids. The germline CDR1 and CDR2 sequences are SGHTA and FQGNSA. CDR3 sequence: CASSLAPGGPYEQYF. The CDR3 DNA follows: TGTGCCAGCAGCTTAGCCCCCGGGGGGCCTTACGAGCAGTACTTC.

The V gene is TRBV6-1, the J gene TRBJ2-1; either TRBD1 or TRBD2 may supply D (6 bases each). V lost 11 bases and J 7 bases, leaving 18 bases between the germline ends. This CDR3 comprises 13 residues. Germline V gene data show CDR1 as MNHNS and CDR2 as SASEGT. For the CDR3, the DNA is TGTGCCGGAGGGATGGGGGGCTTTAATGAGCAGTTCTTC. It specifies CAGGMGGFNEQFF.

This chain links TRBV7-9 with TRBJ2-2, with a possible D match to TRBD2 (5 bases). This CDR3 is built from 14 residues. CDR1 and CDR2 from the germline V gene are SEHNR and FQNEAQ (reference sequence). With 5 bases removed from V and 1 base from J, the gap between germline ends came to 8 bases. The CDR3 nucleotides read TGTGCCAGCAGCCAAGGACTGAACACCGGGGAGCTGTTTTTT. It yields the protein CASSQGLNTGELFF.

CDR3 region: CASSYSENTEAFF. The CDR3 DNA follows: TGTGCCAGCAGTTACTCAGAGAACACTGAAGCTTTCTTT. The V call is TRBV6-5, the J call TRBJ1-1, with no clear D. CDR3 size: 13 residues. Trimming took off 0 bases at V and 1 base at J, with 3 bases between the two ends. Germline CDR1 is MNHEY and CDR2 is SVGAGI.